A selection of T cell receptor beta chains follows, all from one sample in a study of lymphopenia after photon versus proton radiotherapy. The protocol was immunoSEQ multiplex PCR, while the TCRdb copy is restricted to in-frame clones and leaves out a portion. This table holds more than 45,000 clones, around 84% found once. The sequencing used peripheral blood, collected from a patient treated with proton-based radiotherapy. All receptors derive from a man between 60 and 75 years old with pancreatic cancer. The CDR3 runs from the conserved cysteine through the conserved F or W. A D gene is named only where the DNA matches it firmly. Clone size is given for some rows only: seen once, a few or many times, or a class if the clone is expanded.

clone size,D gene,J gene,V gene,CDR3 protein,CDR3 DNA
-,-,TRBJ1-5,TRBV6-1,CASTPGVAGNQPQHF,TGTGCCAGCACTCCCGGGGTGGCAGGTAATCAGCCCCAGCATTTT
-,TRBD1,TRBJ2-7,TRBV5-1,CASRDRVVDEQYF,TGCGCCAGCAGGGACAGGGTAGTCGACGAGCAGTACTTC
-,TRBD2,TRBJ2-3,TRBV7-8,CASSPRTSGIPDTQYF,TGTGCCAGCAGCCCAAGGACTAGCGGGATTCCAGATACGCAGTATTTT
-,TRBD2,TRBJ2-7,TRBV4-1,CASSNPAGGRYEQYF,TGCGCCAGCTCAAATCCAGCGGGAGGAAGGTACGAGCAGTACTTC
-,-,TRBJ2-7,TRBV28,CASRGVYEQYF,TGTGCCAGCCGAGGGGTCTACGAGCAGTACTTC
-,-,TRBJ1-1,TRBV2,CASSEQGVSTEAFF,TGTGCCAGCAGTGAACAGGGAGTAAGCACTGAAGCTTTCTTT
once,-,TRBJ1-3,TRBV13,CASSSRNSGNTIYF,TGTGCCAGCAGCTCTAGAAACTCTGGAAACACCATATATTTT
-,TRBD1,TRBJ2-1,TRBV4-1,CASSQWDRGTNEQFF,TGCGCCAGCAGCCAATGGGACAGGGGGACCAATGAGCAGTTCTTC
-,TRBD2,TRBJ2-1,TRBV27,CASSTIPGGGYNEQFF,TGTGCCAGCAGCACAATACCGGGAGGCGGGTACAATGAGCAGTTCTTC
-,TRBD1,TRBJ1-4,TRBV30,CAWGYRGQVPNEKLFF,TGTGCCTGGGGTTACAGGGGTCAGGTTCCTAATGAAAAACTGTTTTTT
few,-,TRBJ2-1,TRBV12-5,CASGLVGTRKQFF,TGTGCTAGTGGTTTGGTTGGGACTCGAAAGCAGTTCTTC
few,-,TRBJ1-1,TRBV30,CAWSSDGNTEAFF,TGTGCCTGGAGTTCAGACGGGAACACTGAAGCTTTCTTT
-,TRBD1,TRBJ1-4,TRBV5-1,CASSPDRVFEKLFF,TGCGCCAGCAGCCCGGACAGGGTATTCGAAAAACTGTTTTTT
once,-,TRBJ1-1,TRBV18,CASSLGTEAFF,TGTGCCAGCTCGTTAGGGACTGAAGCTTTCTTT
-,-,TRBJ1-5,TRBV5-1,CASSLGTAEGQPQHF,TGCGCCAGCAGCTTGGGGACGGCGGAGGGCCAGCCCCAGCATTTT
-,-,TRBJ1-1,TRBV5-1,CASSPGPVVRNTEAFF,TGCGCCAGCAGCCCCGGCCCCGTGGTACGGAACACTGAAGCTTTCTTT
few,TRBD2,TRBJ2-7,TRBV27,CASRPRTSGRAEQYF,TGTGCCAGCAGGCCCCGGACTAGCGGGAGAGCCGAGCAGTACTTC
once,-,TRBJ1-1,TRBV18,CASSSNDRTEAFF,TGTGCCAGCTCATCCAACGATCGGACTGAAGCTTTCTTT
once,TRBD2,TRBJ2-1,TRBV14,CASSQVYTSGGVYNEQFF,TGTGCCAGCAGCCAAGTGTATACTAGCGGGGGAGTCTACAATGAGCAGTTCTTC
-,TRBD2,TRBJ2-2,TRBV7-6,CASSLVPGGGYNTGELFF,TGTGCCAGCAGCTTAGTCCCTGGGGGGGGATATAACACCGGGGAGCTGTTTTTT
-,-,TRBJ1-5,TRBV13,CASSLRRGGNQPQHF,TGTGCCAGCAGCTTACGGCGGGGCGGCAATCAGCCCCAGCATTTT
-,TRBD2,TRBJ2-5,TRBV2,CASSPTSGRARETQYF,TGTGCCAGCAGTCCGACTAGCGGGAGGGCCAGGGAGACCCAGTACTTC
-,TRBD2,TRBJ2-5,TRBV28,CASSLWSRGGSQETQYF,TGTGCCAGCAGTTTATGGTCGCGGGGGGGCTCTCAAGAGACCCAGTACTTC
-,-,TRBJ2-7,TRBV12-1,CASSFEPPAGRNYEQYF,TGTGCCAGCAGCTTTGAACCGCCGGCAGGGAGGAACTACGAGCAGTACTTC
-,TRBD1,TRBJ2-4,TRBV28,CASSPTLTGVNIQYF,TGTGCCAGCAGCCCGACCTTGACAGGGGTAAACATTCAGTACTTC
-,TRBD2,TRBJ2-1,TRBV7-2,CASSLVRGRAYNEQFF,TGTGCCAGCAGCTTAGTCCGCGGGAGGGCCTATAATGAGCAGTTCTTC
-,TRBD2,TRBJ2-1,TRBV4-1,CASSRLAGGDNEQFF,TGCGCCAGCAGCAGACTAGCGGGAGGGGACAATGAGCAGTTCTTC
-,-,TRBJ1-5,TRBV7-2,CASSLSWGNGQPQHF,TGTGCCAGCAGCTTAAGTTGGGGGAATGGGCAGCCCCAGCATTTT
-,-,TRBJ1-1,TRBV5-6,CASSLAGKNTEAFF,TGTGCCAGCAGCTTGGCAGGAAAGAACACTGAAGCTTTCTTT
-,-,TRBJ1-5,TRBV6-1,CASSPGGASNQPQHF,TGTGCCAGCAGTCCCGGGGGGGCTAGCAATCAGCCCCAGCATTTT
-,-,TRBJ1-2,TRBV7-8,CASSLTGLYGYTF,TGTGCCAGCAGTTTAACAGGTCTCTATGGCTACACCTTC
few,-,TRBJ2-5,TRBV7-3,CASSPGSGSDETQYF,TGTGCCAGCAGCCCCGGGAGCGGGTCAGATGAGACCCAGTACTTC
-,-,TRBJ1-1,TRBV19,CATADGTLMNTEAFF,TGTGCCACCGCGGACGGAACCCTTATGAACACTGAAGCTTTCTTT
-,-,TRBJ1-4,TRBV7-2,CASSLDRSNEKLFF,TGTGCCAGCAGCTTAGACCGGAGTAATGAAAAACTGTTTTTT
-,TRBD1,TRBJ2-1,TRBV9,CASSVDRASSYNEQFF,TGTGCCAGCAGCGTCGACAGGGCAAGCTCCTACAATGAGCAGTTCTTC
once,-,TRBJ2-1,TRBV7-9,CASTDQRGEQFF,TGTGCCAGCACCGATCAAAGAGGTGAGCAGTTCTTC
few,-,TRBJ1-5,TRBV7-8,CASSLVGGGNQPQHF,TGTGCCAGCAGCTTAGTAGGAGGCGGCAATCAGCCCCAGCATTTT
-,TRBD1,TRBJ1-4,TRBV6-5,CASSYSGTGDEKLFF,TGTGCCAGCAGTTACTCCGGGACAGGCGATGAAAAACTGTTTTTT
once,TRBD1,TRBJ1-3,TRBV5-1,CASSRQGDRSGNTIYF,TGCGCCAGCAGCCGACAGGGGGACAGGTCTGGAAACACCATATATTTT
once,-,TRBJ2-1,TRBV20-1,CSADSLEQFF,TGCAGTGCCGACTCACTAGAGCAGTTCTTC
-,-,TRBJ2-7,TRBV10-3,CAISVLSSYEQYF,TGTGCCATCAGTGTATTGTCATCCTACGAGCAGTACTTC
-,-,TRBJ2-1,TRBV27,CASSTLRGPNSNEQFF,TGTGCCAGCAGCACTCTAAGGGGACCCAATTCTAATGAGCAGTTCTTC